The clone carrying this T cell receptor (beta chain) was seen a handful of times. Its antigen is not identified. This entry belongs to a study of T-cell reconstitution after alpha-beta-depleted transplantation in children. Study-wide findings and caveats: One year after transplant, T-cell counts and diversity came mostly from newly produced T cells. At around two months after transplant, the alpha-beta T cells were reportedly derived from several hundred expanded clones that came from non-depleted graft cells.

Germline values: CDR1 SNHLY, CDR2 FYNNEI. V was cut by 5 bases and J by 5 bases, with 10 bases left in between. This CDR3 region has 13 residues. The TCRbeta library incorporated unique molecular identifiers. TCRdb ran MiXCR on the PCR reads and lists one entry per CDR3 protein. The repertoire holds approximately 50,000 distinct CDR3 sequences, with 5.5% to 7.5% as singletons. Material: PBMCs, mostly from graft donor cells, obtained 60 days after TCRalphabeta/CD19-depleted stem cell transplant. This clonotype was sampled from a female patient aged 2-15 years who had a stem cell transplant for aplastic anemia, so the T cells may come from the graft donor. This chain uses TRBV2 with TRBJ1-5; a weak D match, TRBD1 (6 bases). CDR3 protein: CASSLTGYQPQHF. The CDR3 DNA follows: TGTGCCAGCAGTTTGACAGGATATCAGCCCCAGCATTTT.